This T cell receptor beta chain appears in the sequencing data of a study of shared clonotypes between healthy human individuals. Study summary: CD4 naive and memory got three plates each, CD8 naive two, CD8 memory one.

Study-level results: Shared clonotypes: approximately 4.5% naive CD4, around 4% naive CD8, 2.3% memory CD4, 0.4% memory CD8. Researchers found naive subsets generally carried larger estimated richness than memory subsets.

The count of this clone is one. Its specificity is not known. The table came from immunoSEQ multiplex PCR; TCRdb's copy has only in-frame clones and leaves some out. This table has 660,000 or so clones, approximately 96% appearing once. Naive CD8 cells, CD45RO-negative and positively selected for CCR7, excluded terminally differentiated effector memory CD45RA+ cells. Recent vaccinations or acute infections were absent in the healthy HIV-negative adult donors. This TCR came from a woman aged 25-40 years in good health. The sample comprised naive CD8+ T cells sorted from blood.

The CDR3 protein is CASSPGQGGYNEQFF. For the CDR3, the DNA is TGTGCCAGCAGCCCCGGACAGGGGGGTTACAATGAGCAGTTCTTC. The V call is TRBV11-2, the J call TRBJ2-1; TRBD1 agrees at 10 bases. V shed 5 bases, J shed 4 bases, and the junction held 5 bases outside the gene matches. The CDR3 is 15 residues long. Germline CDR1 and CDR2: SGHAT and FQNNGV. Full variable domain (outside the CDR3, taken from reference TRBV11-2 and TRBJ2-1): EAGVAQSPRYKIIEKRQSVAFWCNPISGHATLYWYQQILGQGPKLLIQFQNNGVVDDSQLPKDRFSAERLKGVDSTLKIQPAKLEDSAVYLCASSPGQGGYNEQFFGPGTRLTVL.